This T cell receptor (beta chain) is drawn from a study of identical twins. The CDR3 contains 17 residues. V was pared by 6 bases and J by 4 bases, with 12 bases of the junction left unmatched. Germline CDR1 is MNHEY and CDR2 is SVGEGT. TCRdb called the 5' RACE reads again in MiXCR, with one record for every CDR3 protein. Here the sample spans 600,000 to 800,000 distinct CDR3 sequences, 20% to 25% being singletons. These data were also reused for a study on T cells expressing NK-cell markers.

Source material: PBMCs. The rearrangement links TRBV6-2 or TRBV6-3 to TRBJ2-5; 12 bases fit TRBD2. This clonotype was sampled from a woman in her late teens or twenties in good health. This CDR3 is CASRNDRTSGNGETQYF. For the CDR3, the DNA is TGTGCCAGCAGAAACGATAGGACTAGCGGGAATGGAGAGACCCAGTACTTC.